This T cell receptor (beta chain) was obtained from a study of cytomegalovirus exposure and HLA in healthy donors. Findings and limits, study-wide: Under in vitro conditions, a few CMV-associated chains were confirmed as specific for CMV antigens. HLA alleles showed associations with approximately 15,000 TCR beta sequences in a later analysis, at a 0.05 false discovery rate. Association of a missense DCLRE1C variant with TCR beta V- and J-gene trimming was reported in a later analysis.

For this clone: The antigen is unknown.

The PCR employed 60 Vbeta primers together with 13 Jbeta primers. Repertoires were generated with immunoSEQ multiplex PCR, while TCRdb's copy carries only in-frame clones and drops some. The table includes roughly 190,000 clones, 75% to 80% detected once. This CDR3 is built from 14 residues. CDR1 SGHVS and CDR2 FQNEAQ come from the germline V gene. Trimming removed 4 bases from V and 2 bases from J, with 11 bases in between. The receptor was derived from a female donor in good health and CMV-seronegative. V usage is TRBV7-8 and J usage is TRBJ1-2, with D perhaps matching TRBD1 (6 bases). Sequencing input: PBMCs. The DNA of the CDR3 is TGTGCCAGCAGCTCCGACAGGTCGAACTATGGCTACACCTTC. It codes for CASSSDRSNYGYTF.